This TCR beta chain was sequenced in a study of CXCR3-negative and CXCR3-positive naive CD8 T cells. Study summary: A total of some 130 million TRB reads was generated, with about 1.5 +/- 0.3 million per library. Study-level findings and limits: The TRBV-TRBJ usage of naive CXCR3-negative and CXCR3-positive cells was similar, but that of memory cells differed. Naive subsets did not differ in surface CD5, and the authors estimated TCR strength using properties of the TRB CDR3. Naive CXCR3-positive cells had TRB CDR3s more hydrophobic than those of CXCR3-negative naive cells.

The libraries of TRB cDNA were prepared using 5' RACE with UMI labels. TCRdb reprocessed the 5' RACE reads and stores each CDR3 protein as one record, lacking DNA. Recorded for this sample: some 39,000 distinct CDR3 sequences. Comments on this clonotype: The antigen is undetermined.

This CDR3 has 14 residues. Per the germline V gene, CDR1 is MDHEN and CDR2 is SYDVKM. This chain uses TRBV28 with TRBJ2-3; TCRdb's D call, TRBD1, is unchecked because there is no DNA. This receptor was identified in a human donor in good health. Some clones in this sample may be carry-over from other donors' samples. Sequencing was performed on naive CXCR3- CD8+ T cells from blood. Documented subset: CD45RO-CCR7+CD27+CD95- naive CD8+ T cells lacking CXCR3 (TNR3-). CDR3 amino acids: CASSLQGRDDTQYF.